The 4 T cell receptor beta chains below all came from one sample that was sequenced in a study of shared clonotypes between healthy human individuals. Profiling relied on immunoSEQ multiplex PCR, and the TCRdb table lists in-frame clones only, not all of them. This sample has 1,500,000 or so clones, with roughly 96% found just once. Sequencing input: naive CD4+ T cells sorted from blood. The subset is: CD45RA+ positively selected. These receptors were collected from a man in his thirties or forties in good health.

The chain links TRBV10-3 to TRBJ1-1, with a weak D call TRBD1 (6 bases). Germline V gene data show CDR1 as ENHRY and CDR2 as SYGVKD. Trimming took off 0 bases at V and 8 bases at J, with 19 bases between the two ends. This CDR3 comprises 16 residues. The CDR3 is CAISESMGRGDREAFF. Here the CDR3 DNA reads TGTGCCATCAGTGAGTCGATGGGCAGGGGAGACAGGGAAGCTTTCTTT.

The chain employs TRBV6-1 and TRBJ1-4; no firm D call. V lost 2 bases, J lost 8 bases, and 15 bases lay in between. Germline V gives CDR1 MNHNS, CDR2 SASEGT. CDR3 length: 15 residues. CDR3 DNA sequence: TGTGCCAGCAGTGAAAGGGCCCGGGGAAGGGAAAAACTGTTTTTT. Protein sequence: CASSERARGREKLFF.

This chain connects TRBV29-1 to TRBJ1-1; D gene uncertain. The CDR3 has 10 residues. V lost 3 bases and J lost 6, with 5 bases in between. The V gene's germline CDR1 is SQVTM and CDR2 ANQGSEA. CDR3 sequence reads: CSVDISEAFF. The CDR3 bases are TGCAGCGTTGATATCTCTGAAGCTTTCTTT.

This rearrangement joins TRBV11-2 to TRBJ2-7, with 8 nucleotides matching TRBD2. V trimming: 6 bases; J trimming: 0 bases; junction bases outside the gene matches: 4. The CDR3 runs to 14 residues. The germline V gene encodes CDR1 SGHAT and CDR2 FQNNGV. The CDR3 loop is CASRAGGRSYEQYF. CDR3 nucleotide sequence: TGTGCCAGCAGGGCGGGAGGTCGCTCCTACGAGCAGTACTTC.